The present T cell receptor beta chain was sequenced within a study of cytomegalovirus exposure and HLA in healthy donors. Study overall: Drawn from HLA-typed donors, tens of millions of unique TCRs were held in an early data release. Study results and caveats: Both high specificity and high sensitivity reportedly marked the classifier's diagnosis of cytomegalovirus status.

On this clone itself: Its antigen is unidentified.

Healthy individuals who donated bone marrow served as the donors. It was with 60 Vbeta and 13 Jbeta primers that the PCR ran. Profiling relied on immunoSEQ multiplex PCR, and the TCRdb table lists in-frame clones only, not all of them. The sample shows hundreds of thousands of clones, approximately 70% of them seen only once. V was clipped by 5 bases and J by 0 bases; unmatched bases: 10. The CDR3 totals 17 residues. Germline V lookup: CDR1 SEHNR, CDR2 FQNEAQ (reference sequence). The specimen was PBMCs. The TCR comes from a man aged 40-49 years in good health and CMV-seropositive. This rearrangement joins TRBV7-9 to TRBJ1-3, with 7 bases fitting TRBD1. CDR3 sequence: CASSLRTGEISGNTIYF. The CDR3 DNA reads as TGTGCCAGCAGCCTTCGGACAGGAGAAATCTCTGGAAACACCATATATTTT.